A single sample gave rise to the 11 T cell receptor beta chains below, sequenced in a study of radiotherapy plus CTLA-4 blockade in lung cancer. TCRdb keeps only in-frame clones here, not all; method: immunoSEQ multiplex PCR. Of about 62,000 clones in the sample, about 72% were seen once. The specimen was peripheral blood, collected from a patient treated with radiotherapy plus ipilimumab. The receptors here all came from a human donor with non-small cell lung cancer who had a complete response to radiotherapy plus ipilimumab.

The rearrangement links TRBV2 to TRBJ2-1, with 10 bases fitting TRBD2. The germline V gene encodes CDR1 SNHLY and CDR2 FYNNEI. This CDR3 spans 14 amino acids. Losses at the gene ends were 8 bases for V and 6 bases for J; bases not matched to a gene: 7. DNA of the CDR3: TGTGCCAGCTCCGGGACTAGCGTGGTCAATGAGCAGTTCTTC. It encodes CASSGTSVVNEQFF.

V gene TRBV4-3 combines with J gene TRBJ2-7, with TRBD1 matching over 7 bases. The CDR3 extends over 13 amino acids. V lost 3 bases and J lost 10; bases outside the gene matches: 9. Germline CDR1 LGHNA, CDR2 YSLEER. The CDR3 DNA reads as TGCGCCAGCAGCCAGATATTGCGACAGGGACAGTACTTC. Amino acids: CASSQILRQGQYF.

This chain links TRBV20-1 with TRBJ2-7; D is ambiguous. V lost 3 bases and J lost 3, with 6 bases in between. The CDR3 runs 11 residues. The germline V gene encodes CDR1 DFQATT and CDR2 SNEGSKA (reference sequence). CDR3 sequence: CSASPGYEQYF. CDR3 DNA sequence: TGCAGTGCTAGCCCGGGCTACGAGCAGTACTTC.

The rearrangement uses TRBV7-2 and TRBJ1-2, with a tentative D call TRBD1 (6 bases). This CDR3 has 15 residues. V was trimmed by 0 bases and J by 3 bases, leaving 11 bases between them. Per germline, CDR1 SGHTA and CDR2 FQGNSA. CDR3 in amino acids: CASSLAQGTYYGYTF. The CDR3 nucleotides are TGTGCCAGCAGCTTAGCACAGGGTACCTACTATGGCTACACCTTC.

V and J are TRBV5-4 and TRBJ1-4, with 7 bases matching TRBD1. Germline CDR1 reads SGHNT; CDR2 reads YYREEE (reference sequence). The length of the CDR3 is 16 residues. The ends lost 4 bases at V and 0 bases at J; junction bases unmatched: 6. This chain's CDR3 is CASSGGQFATNEKLFF. The CDR3 DNA reads TGTGCCAGCAGCGGGGGACAGTTCGCAACTAATGAAAAACTGTTTTTT.

The chain has TRBV6-5 and TRBJ2-1; TRBD2 agrees at 8 bases. Per the germline V gene, CDR1 is MNHEY and CDR2 is SVGAGI. The CDR3 length is 15 residues. J lost 4 bases, V lost 5 bases, and 7 bases had no gene match. CDR3 sequence: CASSRGGGRYNEQFF. CDR3 DNA sequence: TGTGCCAGCAGTCGGGGGGGCGGCAGGTACAATGAGCAGTTCTTC.

This clone was counted between two and nine times. The rearrangement links TRBV10-3 to TRBJ1-1; D is perhaps TRBD1 (5 bases). From germline, CDR1 is ENHRY and CDR2 SYGVKD. Trimming took off 5 bases at V and 5 bases at J, with 18 bases between the two ends. The CDR3 loop spans 15 amino acids. CDR3 sequence reads: CAISSPVQGGTEAFF. The CDR3 DNA reads as TGTGCCATCAGTTCACCGGTCCAGGGAGGGACTGAAGCTTTCTTT.

The chain recombines TRBV15 with TRBJ2-1; maybe TRBD2 (6 bases). V lost 3 bases, J lost 5 bases, and 17 bases lay in between. Per germline, CDR1 LNHNV and CDR2 YYDKDF (reference sequence). CDR3 length: 16 amino acids. The CDR3 loop reads CATSSLARSVNNEQFF. The CDR3, as DNA: TGTGCCACCAGCAGCCTAGCGAGATCCGTTAACAATGAGCAGTTCTTC.

This chain joins TRBV7-2 and TRBJ2-2; no reliable D call. The V end lost 1 base, the J end lost 6 bases, and 12 bases lay between the germline ends. Germline loops: CDR1 SGHTA, CDR2 FQGNSA. The CDR3 is made up of 15 amino acids. For the CDR3, the DNA is TGTGCCAGCAGCTTAGATGGTATACACGCCGGGGAGCTGTTTTTT. This sequence encodes CASSLDGIHAGELFF.

CDR3 loop: CASSPKGLAGEYEQYF. DNA of the CDR3: TGTGCCAGCAGCCCCAAGGGACTAGCGGGAGAATACGAGCAGTACTTC. This chain connects TRBV7-9 to TRBJ2-7; 14 nucleotides line up with TRBD2. CDR3 length equals 16 residues. Germline V CDR1 and CDR2: SEHNR, FQNEAQ (reference sequence). V was pared by 5 bases and J by 4 bases, with 7 bases of the junction left unmatched.

CDR3 DNA sequence: TGCGCCAGCAGCCAGCTAGGCTCCTATAATTCACCCCTCCACTTT. It is translated as CASSQLGSYNSPLHF. The V call is TRBV4-3, the J call TRBJ1-6, with unresolved D. Germline V gene sequence: CDR1 LGHNA, CDR2 YSLEER. Trimming stripped 3 bases from V and 0 bases from J, with 6 bases between. The length of the CDR3 is 15 residues.